The TCR beta chain under discussion was sequenced for a study of Tregs in tolerant kidney transplant recipients. The data were produced by immunoSEQ multiplex PCR, yet TCRdb's version contains in-frame clones alone and is incomplete. The profile shows about 240,000 clones, about four fifths of them singletons. About this clone itself: The antigen is unknown.

Overall study findings and caveats: Biological reproducibility was not directly addressed, but technical replication error appeared minimal.

The germline CDR1 and CDR2 sequences are KGHSH and LQKENI. V was cut by 1 base and J by 0 bases, with 8 bases left in between. The CDR3 contains 15 residues. V is TRBV18 and J is TRBJ2-3; D unclear. The sequence derives from a human donor in good health. The material sequenced was CD4+ T cells from blood. CDR3 protein: CASSPRTASTDTQYF. The CDR3 region has the DNA TGTGCCAGCTCACCACGAACAGCTAGCACAGATACGCAGTATTTT. The full variable domain, in which reference TRBV18 and TRBJ2-3 provide the parts outside the CDR3, is NAGVMQNPRHLVRRRGQEARLRCSPMKGHSHVYWYRQLPEEGLKFMVYLQKENIIDESGMPKERFSAEFPKEGPSILRIQQVVRGDSAAYFCASSPRTASTDTQYFGPGTRLTVL.